The 12 T cell receptor beta chains reported below all come from one sample, sequenced in a study of B cell selection in AIRE deficiency. The sorted conventional CD4 T cells were gated as CD4+CD127+. Repertoires were generated with immunoSEQ multiplex PCR, while TCRdb's copy carries only in-frame clones and drops some. The sample shows 22,000 or so clones, more than 95% of them seen only once. What was sequenced was conventional CD4+ T cells sorted from PBMCs. These receptors were taken from a human donor with AIRE deficiency.

The chain couples TRBV29-1 to TRBJ2-2, with 11 nucleotides matching TRBD2. The V gene's germline CDR1 is SQVTM and CDR2 ANQGSEA. CDR3 length: 16 amino acids. J lost 4 bases, V lost 6 bases, and 10 bases had no gene match. The CDR3 protein is CSVRGSGGAGTGELFF. CDR3 DNA: TGCAGCGTCCGTGGTAGCGGGGGGGCCGGCACCGGGGAGCTGTTTTTT.

This chain links TRBV10-3 with TRBJ1-1; TRBD1 is a possible D gene (6 bases). Trimming took 6 bases from V and 5 from J, leaving 16 bases between them. The CDR3 sequence is 14 residues long. Germline V gives CDR1 ENHRY, CDR2 SYGVKD. CDR3 coding DNA: TGTGCCATCAGCCCGCGCACAGGGCGGACTGAAGCTTTCTTT. Translation gives CAISPRTGRTEAFF.

The V gene is TRBV19, the J gene TRBJ2-7; the D is unclear. V was pared by 7 bases and J by 0 bases, with 13 bases between. The CDR3 runs to 14 residues. Looked up from germline, CDR1 is LNHDA and CDR2 is SQIVND (reference sequence). The CDR3 sequence: CASKVDTLSYEQYF. The CDR3 bases are TGTGCCAGTAAGGTAGACACCCTCTCCTACGAGCAGTACTTC.

V gene TRBV19 combines with J gene TRBJ1-5; perhaps TRBD1 as D (6 bases). The germline V and J ends were trimmed by 4 bases and 9 bases, with 19 bases remaining between them. The CDR3 has 15 amino acids. Germline-derived CDR1 and CDR2 are LNHDA and SQIVND (reference sequence). The CDR3 sequence is CASSTRRGGQRPQHF. The CDR3 coding sequence is TGTGCCAGTAGTACTCGACGCGGGGGGCAACGGCCCCAGCATTTT.

The CDR3 is CASSPLVGGGETQYF. For the CDR3, the DNA is TGTGCCAGCTCACCACTCGTCGGGGGCGGGGAGACCCAGTACTTC. The rearrangement uses TRBV18 and TRBJ2-5, with D possibly being TRBD1 or TRBD2 (6 bases each). V was pared by 1 base and J by 5 bases, with 14 bases between. The CDR3 consists of 15 residues. Germline CDR1 is KGHSH and CDR2 is LQKENI.

The chain uses TRBV9 and TRBJ2-1, with 8 bases lining up with TRBD2. The CDR3 covers 16 residues. The junction had 9 bases not matched to a gene; V was cut back by 0 bases and J by 7 bases. CDR1 is SGDLS, CDR2 YYNGEE, per germline. The CDR3 sequence is CASSVAGAGAINEQFF. The CDR3 DNA reads TGTGCCAGCAGCGTAGCAGGAGCGGGGGCCATAAATGAGCAGTTCTTC.

The V call is TRBV2, the J call TRBJ2-1; TRBD1 agrees at 7 bases. Germline CDR1 and CDR2: SNHLY and FYNNEI. V was clipped by 9 bases and J by 8 bases; unmatched bases: 16. The CDR3 runs 15 residues. CDR3 amino acids: CARSRQGARFHEQFF. The CDR3 nucleotides read TGTGCCAGGAGCAGACAGGGCGCCCGGTTCCATGAGCAGTTCTTC.

The chain carries TRBV25-1 and TRBJ2-7; D remains unclear. Germline CDR1 is MGHDK and CDR2 is SYGVNS. The CDR3 is 13 residues long. The ends were cut back, 3 bases at V and 2 bases at J, with 8 bases in the middle. In nucleotides, the CDR3 is TGTGCCAGCAGTGACGGATCAACCTACGAGCAGTACTTC. Amino acid sequence: CASSDGSTYEQYF.

This sequence joins TRBV5-6 and TRBJ1-4; TRBD1 matches at 7 bases. The CDR3 contains 16 residues. Germline V gene lookup returns CDR1 SGHDT and CDR2 YYEEEE. V lost 4 bases and J lost 0; bases outside the gene matches: 6. The CDR3 loop reads CASSRDRLSTNEKLFF. In DNA, the CDR3 is TGTGCCAGCAGCCGGGACAGACTTTCAACTAATGAAAAACTGTTTTTT.

V usage is TRBV6-1 and J usage is TRBJ1-5; D is undetermined. CDR3 size: 13 residues. V was pared by 5 bases and J by 8 bases, with 13 bases between. Germline V lookup: CDR1 MNHNS, CDR2 SASEGT. The CDR3 DNA reads as TGTGCCAGCAGTAAAGGAGGGCCGAAGCCCCAGCATTTT. Amino acids: CASSKGGPKPQHF.

The rearrangement uses TRBV28 and TRBJ2-5, with D possibly being TRBD1 (5 bases). The length of the CDR3 is 13 residues. Germline assignment: CDR1 MDHEN and CDR2 SYDVKM. V lost 5 bases, J lost 2 bases, and 9 bases lay in between. CDR3 DNA: TGTGCCAGCAGTCTACAGGTGCAAGAGACCCAGTACTTC. It codes for CASSLQVQETQYF.

The chain couples TRBV11-2 to TRBJ2-7; D call uncertain. Germline V gene data show CDR1 as SGHAT and CDR2 as FQNNGV. Trimming took off 0 bases at V and 3 bases at J, with 9 bases between the two ends. There are 14 residues in the CDR3. The CDR3 spells CASSLDAVDYEQYF. CDR3 in DNA: TGTGCCAGCAGCTTAGATGCGGTCGACTACGAGCAGTACTTC.